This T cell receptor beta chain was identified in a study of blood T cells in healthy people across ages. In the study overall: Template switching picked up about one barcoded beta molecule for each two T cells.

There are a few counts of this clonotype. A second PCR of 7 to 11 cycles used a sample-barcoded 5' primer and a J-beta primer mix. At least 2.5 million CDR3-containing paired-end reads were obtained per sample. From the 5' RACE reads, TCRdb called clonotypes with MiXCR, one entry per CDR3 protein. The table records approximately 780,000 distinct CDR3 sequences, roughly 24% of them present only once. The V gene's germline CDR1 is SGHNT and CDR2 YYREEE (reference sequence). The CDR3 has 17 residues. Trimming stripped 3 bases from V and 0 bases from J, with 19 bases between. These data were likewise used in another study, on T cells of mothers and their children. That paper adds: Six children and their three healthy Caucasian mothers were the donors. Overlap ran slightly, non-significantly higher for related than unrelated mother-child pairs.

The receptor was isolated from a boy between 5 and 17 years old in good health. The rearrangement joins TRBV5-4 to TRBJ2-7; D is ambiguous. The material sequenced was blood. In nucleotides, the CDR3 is TGTGCCAGCAGCTGGCGAAGCGCCTCTCCACTCTCCTACGAGCAGTACTTC. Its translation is CASSWRSASPLSYEQYF. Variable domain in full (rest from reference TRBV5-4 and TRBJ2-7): ETGVTQSPTHLIKTRGQQVTLRCSSQSGHNTVSWYQQALGQGPQFIFQYYREEENGRGNFPPRFSGLQFPNYSSELNVNALELDDSALYLCASSWRSASPLSYEQYFGPGTRLTVT.